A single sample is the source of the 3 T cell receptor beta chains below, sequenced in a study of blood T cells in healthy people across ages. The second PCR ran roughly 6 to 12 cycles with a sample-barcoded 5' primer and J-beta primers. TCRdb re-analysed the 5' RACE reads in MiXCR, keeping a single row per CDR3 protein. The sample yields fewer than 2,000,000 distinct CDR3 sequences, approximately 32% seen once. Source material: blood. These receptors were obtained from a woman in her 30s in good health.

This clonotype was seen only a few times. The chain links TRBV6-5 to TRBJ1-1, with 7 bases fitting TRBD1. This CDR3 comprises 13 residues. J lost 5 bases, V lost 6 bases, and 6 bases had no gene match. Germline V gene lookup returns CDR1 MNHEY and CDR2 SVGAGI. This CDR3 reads CASSATRGTEAFF. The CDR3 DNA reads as TGTGCCAGCAGCGCAACCAGGGGGACTGAAGCTTTCTTT.

The CDR3 nucleotides are TGTGCCACCGGCATAGGGTCGGGACACTTAACGAGCTCCTATAATTCACCCCTCCACTTT. Protein: CATGIGSGHLTSSYNSPLHF. V is TRBV24-1 and J is TRBJ1-6, with D maybe TRBD1 (6 bases). There are 20 residues in the CDR3. Germline loops: CDR1 KGHDR, CDR2 SFDVKD. Deletions cut 9 bases from V and 0 bases from J, with 26 bases between.

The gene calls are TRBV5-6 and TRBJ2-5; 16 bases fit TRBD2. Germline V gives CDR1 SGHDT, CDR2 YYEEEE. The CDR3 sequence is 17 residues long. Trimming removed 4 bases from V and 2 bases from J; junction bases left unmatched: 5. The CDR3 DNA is TGTGCCAGCAGCCGCGCGGGACTAGCGGGAGGGCAAGAGACCCAGTACTTC. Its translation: CASSRAGLAGGQETQYF.